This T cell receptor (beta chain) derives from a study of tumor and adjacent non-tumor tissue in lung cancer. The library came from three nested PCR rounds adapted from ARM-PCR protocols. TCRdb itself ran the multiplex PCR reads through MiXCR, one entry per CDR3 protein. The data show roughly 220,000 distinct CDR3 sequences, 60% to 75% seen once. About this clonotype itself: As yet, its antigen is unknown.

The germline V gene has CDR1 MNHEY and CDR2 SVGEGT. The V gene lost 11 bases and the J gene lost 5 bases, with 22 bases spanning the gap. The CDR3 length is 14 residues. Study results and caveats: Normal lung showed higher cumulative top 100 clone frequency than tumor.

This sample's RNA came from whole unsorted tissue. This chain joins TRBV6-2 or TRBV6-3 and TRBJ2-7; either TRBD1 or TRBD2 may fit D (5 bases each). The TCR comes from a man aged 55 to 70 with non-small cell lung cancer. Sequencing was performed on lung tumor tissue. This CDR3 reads CACMNRGPANEQYF. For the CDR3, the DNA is TGTGCCTGCATGAACCGGGGACCAGCAAACGAGCAGTACTTC.